The rows below give T cell receptor beta chains drawn from one sample of a study of blood T cell repertoires in COVID-19. Libraries were prepared by immunoSEQ multiplex PCR; TCRdb keeps only in-frame clonotypes and omits some of them. The sample yields 310,000 or so clones, 80% to 90% seen once. Input material: peripheral blood. These TCRs come from a man aged 25-45 years with COVID-19, enrolled during active disease. The CDR3 runs from the conserved cysteine through the conserved F or W. Fields, in order: D gene, J gene, clone size, V gene, CDR3 protein, CDR3 DNA. D genes are given only for firm matches. Part of the rows lack a size; the others show once, few, many or a class for expanded clones.

d_gene: .; j_gene: TRBJ1-1; abundance: few; v_gene: TRBV3-1/TRBV3-2; CDR3aa: CASSQDPPLRGRLNTEAFF; CDR3nt: TGTGCCAGCAGCCAAGACCCCCCCTTAAGGGGTCGTTTAAACACTGAAGCTTTCTTT
d_gene: TRBD1; j_gene: TRBJ2-5; abundance: .; v_gene: TRBV11-2; CDR3aa: CASSSPGDSVETQYF; CDR3nt: TGTGCCAGCAGCTCCCCTGGGGACAGTGTGGAGACCCAGTACTTC
d_gene: .; j_gene: TRBJ1-2; abundance: .; v_gene: TRBV9; CDR3aa: CASSVAPQTYGYTF; CDR3nt: TGTGCCAGCAGCGTAGCTCCACAGACCTATGGCTACACCTTC
d_gene: TRBD2; j_gene: TRBJ2-1; abundance: .; v_gene: TRBV5-1; CDR3aa: CASSGRLAGSYNEQFF; CDR3nt: TGCGCCAGCAGCGGGCGATTAGCGGGATCCTACAATGAGCAGTTCTTC
d_gene: .; j_gene: TRBJ1-6; abundance: .; v_gene: TRBV2; CDR3aa: CGTGRSPLHF; CDR3nt: TGTGGCACGGGGAGATCACCCCTCCACTTT
d_gene: TRBD1; j_gene: TRBJ1-6; abundance: once; v_gene: TRBV6-6; CDR3aa: CASSFAGQGVSPLHF; CDR3nt: TGTGCCAGCAGTTTCGCGGGACAGGGAGTTTCACCCCTCCACTTT
d_gene: .; j_gene: TRBJ1-2; abundance: .; v_gene: TRBV3-1/TRBV3-2; CDR3aa: CASSQADYGYTF; CDR3nt: TGTGCCAGCAGCCAAGCCGACTATGGCTACACCTTC
d_gene: .; j_gene: TRBJ1-3; abundance: .; v_gene: TRBV6-2/TRBV6-3; CDR3aa: CASSTGFRGNTIYF; CDR3nt: TGTGCCAGCAGTACAGGATTTCGGGGAAACACCATATATTTT
d_gene: .; j_gene: TRBJ1-6; abundance: few; v_gene: TRBV5-1; CDR3aa: CASARDYNSPLHF; CDR3nt: TGCGCCAGCGCGAGGGACTATAATTCACCCCTCCACTTT
d_gene: TRBD2; j_gene: TRBJ2-1; abundance: .; v_gene: TRBV27; CDR3aa: CASSPTGLAGAPSSYNEQFF; CDR3nt: TGTGCCAGCAGTCCGACGGGACTAGCGGGGGCCCCGAGCTCCTACAATGAGCAGTTCTTC
d_gene: TRBD1; j_gene: TRBJ2-4; abundance: .; v_gene: TRBV19; CDR3aa: CASSPGWSNRGGLAKNIQYF; CDR3nt: TGTGCCAGTAGTCCCGGCTGGTCCAACAGGGGCGGTCTAGCCAAAAACATTCAGTACTTC
d_gene: TRBD1; j_gene: TRBJ1-5; abundance: .; v_gene: TRBV27; CDR3aa: CASRGQGNQPQHF; CDR3nt: TGTGCCAGCAGGGGACAGGGAAATCAGCCCCAGCATTTT
d_gene: TRBD1; j_gene: TRBJ1-1; abundance: .; v_gene: TRBV28; CDR3aa: CASSLTGDTEAFF; CDR3nt: TGTGCCAGCAGTCTGACAGGGGACACTGAAGCTTTCTTT
d_gene: TRBD1; j_gene: TRBJ2-7; abundance: .; v_gene: TRBV27; CDR3aa: CASRDRFYEQYF; CDR3nt: TGTGCCAGCCGGGACAGATTCTACGAGCAGTACTTC
d_gene: .; j_gene: TRBJ2-7; abundance: .; v_gene: TRBV4-1; CDR3aa: CASSQVSSSYEQYF; CDR3nt: TGCGCCAGCAGCCAAGTCTCCTCCTCCTACGAGCAGTACTTC
d_gene: .; j_gene: TRBJ2-7; abundance: .; v_gene: TRBV4-3; CDR3aa: CASSQGSGGQGWYEQYF; CDR3nt: TGCGCCAGCAGCCAAGGGTCGGGAGGACAGGGCTGGTACGAGCAGTACTTC
d_gene: TRBD2; j_gene: TRBJ2-1; abundance: .; v_gene: TRBV19; CDR3aa: CASSIWREGNEQFF; CDR3nt: TGTGCCAGTAGTATCTGGCGGGAGGGGAATGAGCAGTTCTTC
d_gene: .; j_gene: TRBJ2-3; abundance: once; v_gene: TRBV29-1; CDR3aa: CSVSTLAGMFDTQYF; CDR3nt: TGCAGCGTTTCCACTTTAGCCGGGATGTTCGATACGCAGTATTTT
d_gene: TRBD2; j_gene: TRBJ2-7; abundance: .; v_gene: TRBV7-4; CDR3aa: CASSLPSGCHEQYF; CDR3nt: TGTGCCAGCAGCTTACCTAGCGGGTGTCACGAGCAGTACTTC
d_gene: .; j_gene: TRBJ2-2; abundance: .; v_gene: TRBV7-9; CDR3aa: CASTSGGDPTGELFF; CDR3nt: TGTGCCAGCACCTCTGGCGGAGATCCGACCGGGGAGCTGTTTTTT
d_gene: TRBD2; j_gene: TRBJ2-3; abundance: .; v_gene: TRBV7-2; CDR3aa: CASSATIAGGADTQYF; CDR3nt: TGTGCCAGCAGCGCCACTATAGCGGGAGGGGCAGATACGCAGTATTTT
d_gene: TRBD2; j_gene: TRBJ2-2; abundance: .; v_gene: TRBV30; CDR3aa: CAWWPGLAGVDGELFF; CDR3nt: TGTGCCTGGTGGCCGGGACTAGCGGGAGTTGACGGGGAGCTGTTTTTT
d_gene: TRBD1; j_gene: TRBJ1-5; abundance: .; v_gene: TRBV11-3; CDR3aa: CASRRGGGDQPQHF; CDR3nt: TGTGCCAGCAGGAGAGGGGGCGGGGATCAGCCCCAGCATTTT
d_gene: .; j_gene: TRBJ1-5; abundance: .; v_gene: TRBV6-2/TRBV6-3; CDR3aa: CASSPYGIQSNQPQHF; CDR3nt: TGTGCCAGCAGCCCGTACGGGATTCAAAGCAATCAGCCCCAGCATTTT
d_gene: .; j_gene: TRBJ2-3; abundance: .; v_gene: TRBV7-9; CDR3aa: CASSLASTGSTQYF; CDR3nt: TGTGCCAGCAGCTTAGCTAGTACAGGGAGTACGCAGTATTTT
d_gene: .; j_gene: TRBJ2-7; abundance: .; v_gene: TRBV24-1; CDR3aa: CATSDVDIYEQYF; CDR3nt: TGTGCCACCAGTGATGTGGACATCTACGAGCAGTACTTC
d_gene: .; j_gene: TRBJ2-1; abundance: .; v_gene: TRBV5-1; CDR3aa: CASSLGGAASSYNEQFF; CDR3nt: TGCGCCAGCAGCTTGGGAGGAGCAGCAAGCTCCTACAATGAGCAGTTCTTC
d_gene: .; j_gene: TRBJ2-7; abundance: .; v_gene: TRBV7-9; CDR3aa: CASSSNLSPGVYEQYF; CDR3nt: TGTGCCAGCAGCTCAAACCTCTCGCCCGGAGTCTACGAGCAGTACTTC
d_gene: .; j_gene: TRBJ2-3; abundance: once; v_gene: TRBV5-1; CDR3aa: CASTPGTSTDTQYF; CDR3nt: TGCGCCAGCACCCCCGGGACTAGCACAGATACGCAGTATTTT
d_gene: TRBD2; j_gene: TRBJ2-7; abundance: .; v_gene: TRBV25-1; CDR3aa: CASSRPGLANYEQYF; CDR3nt: TGTGCCAGCAGCCGGCCGGGACTAGCGAATTACGAGCAGTACTTC
d_gene: .; j_gene: TRBJ2-3; abundance: .; v_gene: TRBV3-1/TRBV3-2; CDR3aa: CASRGLYGEDTQYF; CDR3nt: TGTGCCAGCAGGGGCCTTTACGGGGAGGATACGCAGTATTTT
d_gene: TRBD1; j_gene: TRBJ1-2; abundance: .; v_gene: TRBV7-2; CDR3aa: CASSLGTGGSYGYTF; CDR3nt: TGTGCCAGCAGCTTAGGGACAGGGGGCTCCTATGGCTACACCTTC
d_gene: TRBD1; j_gene: TRBJ1-2; abundance: .; v_gene: TRBV9; CDR3aa: CASSDRGLSPNYGYTF; CDR3nt: TGTGCCAGCAGCGACAGGGGCCTTAGCCCGAACTATGGCTACACCTTC
d_gene: .; j_gene: TRBJ1-1; abundance: .; v_gene: TRBV6-1; CDR3aa: CASGDTRNTEAFF; CDR3nt: TGTGCCAGCGGTGACACTAGGAACACTGAAGCTTTCTTT
d_gene: .; j_gene: TRBJ1-3; abundance: .; v_gene: TRBV18; CDR3aa: CASSPPGVAGFMTGNTIYF; CDR3nt: TGTGCCAGCTCACCACCTGGCGTGGCGGGTTTTATGACTGGAAACACCATATATTTT
d_gene: TRBD1; j_gene: TRBJ1-2; abundance: .; v_gene: TRBV2; CDR3aa: CASRQTGTGMNGYTF; CDR3nt: TGTGCCAGCAGACAAACCGGGACAGGCATGAATGGCTACACCTTC
d_gene: .; j_gene: TRBJ1-2; abundance: .; v_gene: TRBV9; CDR3aa: CASSPIQGGYTF; CDR3nt: TGTGCCAGCAGCCCCATCCAGGGGGGCTACACCTTC
d_gene: .; j_gene: TRBJ2-2; abundance: .; v_gene: TRBV7-3; CDR3aa: CASSTYTGELFF; CDR3nt: TGTGCCAGCAGCACATACACCGGGGAGCTGTTTTTT
d_gene: TRBD2; j_gene: TRBJ2-1; abundance: .; v_gene: TRBV6-5; CDR3aa: CASSMTSGGPNEQFF; CDR3nt: TGTGCCAGCAGTATGACTAGCGGGGGGCCCAATGAGCAGTTCTTC
d_gene: TRBD2; j_gene: TRBJ2-3; abundance: .; v_gene: TRBV19; CDR3aa: CASSPPGGGRGDTQYF; CDR3nt: TGTGCCAGTAGTCCCCCCGGCGGGGGGCGGGGAGATACGCAGTATTTT
d_gene: .; j_gene: TRBJ1-5; abundance: .; v_gene: TRBV5-6; CDR3aa: CASSLQGVSNQPQHF; CDR3nt: TGTGCCAGCAGCCTACAGGGTGTGAGCAATCAGCCCCAGCATTTT
d_gene: TRBD2; j_gene: TRBJ2-1; abundance: .; v_gene: TRBV28; CDR3aa: CAIVGTSGSGEQFF; CDR3nt: TGTGCGATCGTAGGGACTAGCGGGAGTGGTGAGCAGTTCTTC
d_gene: TRBD1; j_gene: TRBJ1-2; abundance: once; v_gene: TRBV25-1; CDR3aa: CASSPGGSSYGYTF; CDR3nt: TGTGCCAGCAGTCCAGGGGGCTCGAGCTATGGCTACACCTTC
d_gene: .; j_gene: TRBJ2-3; abundance: .; v_gene: TRBV6-4; CDR3aa: CASSDSSGPGDTQYF; CDR3nt: TGTGCCAGCAGTGACTCGAGCGGACCCGGTGATACGCAGTATTTT
d_gene: TRBD1; j_gene: TRBJ1-3; abundance: .; v_gene: TRBV11-1; CDR3aa: CASSLRTGGIEDTIYF; CDR3nt: TGTGCCAGCAGCTTGAGGACAGGGGGCATCGAGGACACCATATATTTT
d_gene: TRBD1; j_gene: TRBJ1-2; abundance: .; v_gene: TRBV18; CDR3aa: CASSPRTGDYGYTF; CDR3nt: TGTGCCAGCTCACCAAGGACAGGGGACTATGGCTACACCTTC
d_gene: TRBD2; j_gene: TRBJ2-1; abundance: .; v_gene: TRBV19; CDR3aa: CASSSSSGRAWNEQFF; CDR3nt: TGTGCCAGTAGTAGCTCTAGCGGGAGGGCCTGGAATGAGCAGTTCTTC
d_gene: TRBD1; j_gene: TRBJ2-7; abundance: .; v_gene: TRBV9; CDR3aa: CASSVEGTETYEQYF; CDR3nt: TGTGCCAGCAGCGTAGAAGGGACAGAGACCTACGAGCAGTACTTC
d_gene: .; j_gene: TRBJ1-6; abundance: .; v_gene: TRBV5-1; CDR3aa: CASSFGTTNSPLHF; CDR3nt: TGCGCCAGCAGCTTTGGGACAACAAATTCACCCCTCCACTTT
d_gene: .; j_gene: TRBJ1-1; abundance: .; v_gene: TRBV18; CDR3aa: CASSPREAYTEAFF; CDR3nt: TGTGCCAGCTCACCCCGGGAGGCTTACACTGAAGCTTTCTTT
d_gene: .; j_gene: TRBJ2-7; abundance: .; v_gene: TRBV28; CDR3aa: CASSSVNPGQFYEQYF; CDR3nt: TGTGCCAGCAGTTCTGTTAACCCCGGACAGTTCTACGAGCAGTACTTC